A selection of T cell receptor beta chains follows, all from one sample in a study of early T cells in non-severe SARS-CoV-2 infection. Using its own MiXCR run on the 5' RACE reads, TCRdb lists one record per CDR3 protein. The table includes around 78,000 distinct CDR3 sequences, over 13% detected once. Sequencing was done on a sample of whole blood. Receptors were obtained from an adult who was a healthcare worker with PCR-confirmed SARS-CoV-2 infection or an uninfected control (not recorded which). CDR3s include the opening cysteine and the closing phenylalanine or tryptophan. The D gene is left open where the match is weak. Rows may omit the clone size; those that give it use once, few, many or a size class.

cdr3_nt cdr3_aa v_call d_call clone_size j_call
TGTGCCAGCAGCTTAGTCGGGAACACCGGGGAGCTGTTTTTT CASSLVGNTGELFF TRBV11-2 NA many TRBJ2-2
TGTGCCAGTAGCCCCGCCCGGGGGAAGGACTATGGCTACACCTTC CASSPARGKDYGYTF TRBV19 NA few TRBJ1-2
TGTGCCAGCAGTGACTCGACTAGCGGACACAATGAGCAGTTCTTC CASSDSTSGHNEQFF TRBV6-4 TRBD2 NA TRBJ2-1
TGTGCCAGCAGTGACCAACCCGGGACAGGGTTGCGGGAGCAGTACTTC CASSDQPGTGLREQYF TRBV6-1 TRBD1 few TRBJ2-7
TGCAGTGCTAGAGAAAGGCTGGACGTCAAAGAGACCCAGTACTTC CSARERLDVKETQYF TRBV20-1 NA NA TRBJ2-5
TGTGCCAGCAGTTTTGGTCGGTTGTCCGGGGAGCTGTTTTTT CASSFGRLSGELFF TRBV27 NA NA TRBJ2-2
TGTGCCAGCAGTGCTGGGACAGGGAATTACGAGCAGTACTTC CASSAGTGNYEQYF TRBV2 TRBD1 NA TRBJ2-7
TGTGCTAGTGGTTTGGACCCCGGCTCCTACGAGCAGTACTTC CASGLDPGSYEQYF TRBV12-5 NA NA TRBJ2-7
TGCAGTGCTTACTTCGCGGGAGGGCCCGAGACCCAGTACTTC CSAYFAGGPETQYF TRBV20-1 TRBD2 many TRBJ2-5
TGTGCCAGCAGTACACAGCGCTCCGGGGTAGGTTACTTC CASSTQRSGVGYF TRBV27 NA NA TRBJ2-7
TGCAGCGTCGCGGCGACAGGGTCATACACTGAAGCTTTCTTT CSVAATGSYTEAFF TRBV29-1 TRBD1 NA TRBJ1-1
TGTGCCTTACACGAAATAGGACGGGGGCAAAGCTATGGCTACACCTTC CALHEIGRGQSYGYTF TRBV30 NA NA TRBJ1-2
TGCGCCAGCAGGACGGGGACTGGTGGAACTGAAGCTTTCTTT CASRTGTGGTEAFF TRBV5-1 NA NA TRBJ1-1
TGTGCCAGCAGTTTATATTCCCGGCCCCATGAGCAGTTCTTC CASSLYSRPHEQFF TRBV12-3/TRBV12-4 NA many TRBJ2-1
TGTGCCAGCAGTCCCGCAGCCAGGGACAATGAGCAGTTCTTC CASSPAARDNEQFF TRBV5-4 NA NA TRBJ2-1
TGTGCCAGCAGCCCCCTCGTGGAGGGGCCAAAAGAGACCCAGTACTTC CASSPLVEGPKETQYF TRBV7-6 NA many TRBJ2-5
TGTGCCAGCAGCCAAGAATGGGCCCCAACGGACTTC CASSQEWAPTDF TRBV3-1 NA few TRBJ2-5
TGTGCCAGCAGCTTACTGGCGGGAGGAAACACCGGGGAGCTGTTTTTT CASSLLAGGNTGELFF TRBV7-6 TRBD2 many TRBJ2-2
TGCGCCAGCAGCCGCCCCTCAACAGGGAATCTTTACGAGCAGTACTTC CASSRPSTGNLYEQYF TRBV5-1 NA many TRBJ2-7
TGCAGAGCTGGGACGGACTATGGCTACACCTTC CRAGTDYGYTF TRBV29-1 NA NA TRBJ1-2
TGTGCCCGCGGGGGGAACTCCTACGAGCAGTACTTC CARGGNSYEQYF TRBV11-2 TRBD2 few TRBJ2-7
TGTGCCAGCTCACCAACCGGGTCGGGAAACACCATATATTTT CASSPTGSGNTIYF TRBV18 NA NA TRBJ1-3